The 13 T cell receptor beta chains presented below share a single source sample, sequenced in a study of CD8+CD57+ T cells in acquired aplastic anemia. The TCR beta profiling, which covered VDJ combination and CDR3 sequence, was carried out using genomic DNA as the template. TCRdb redid the calling of the reads with MiXCR, one entry per CDR3 protein. The sample holds some 290,000 distinct CDR3 sequences, approximately 57% seen once. Sequenced: sorted CD4+, CD8+, or CD8+CD57+ T cells (not recorded which) from PBMCs. These receptors came from a human donor with severe aplastic anemia or a healthy control (not recorded which).

CDR3 coding DNA: TGTGCCAGCAGCCGACTAGCGGCGGGCACAGATACGCAGTATTTT. Amino acids: CASSRLAAGTDTQYF. The rearrangement links TRBV14 to TRBJ2-3; 9 bases line up with TRBD2. V shed 4 bases, J shed 1 base, and the junction held 3 bases outside the gene matches. Germline V CDR1 and CDR2: SGHDN, FVKESK. The CDR3 is made up of 15 amino acids.

Ten or more counts support this clonotype. The rearrangement joins TRBV12-3 or TRBV12-4 to TRBJ1-6, with D unclear. The V end lost 5 bases, the J end lost 9 bases, and 14 bases lay between the germline ends. CDR3 length: 14 residues. The CDR3 loop is CASSLQRDSSPLHF. The DNA for the CDR3 is TGTGCCAGCAGTCTCCAGAGGGATAGTTCACCCCTCCACTTT.

The rearrangement links TRBV19 to TRBJ1-2, with 8 bases aligning to TRBD1. The V gene end was trimmed by 5 bases and the J gene end by 8 bases; junction bases not matched to a gene: 16. This CDR3 is 16 amino acids long. From germline, CDR1 is LNHDA and CDR2 SQIVND (reference sequence). The CDR3 region is CASSSGQGGPRRGYTF. CDR3 DNA sequence: TGTGCCAGTAGTTCTGGACAGGGAGGACCTAGGCGGGGCTACACCTTC.

This clonotype was seen repeatedly, ten times or more. The V and J genes are TRBV7-2 and TRBJ1-1; maybe TRBD1 (5 bases). The CDR3 is 17 amino acids. Trimming shortened V by 1 base and J by 1 base, and 16 bases separated the two germline ends. Germline values: CDR1 SGHTA, CDR2 FQGNSA. CDR3 coding DNA: TGTGCCAGCAGCTTAGGGGGGTCCGTTTTGTCGAACACTGAAGCTTTCTTT. This gives the protein CASSLGGSVLSNTEAFF.

This chain links TRBV20-1 with TRBJ2-5; a possible D gene is TRBD1 (6 bases). Deletions cut 4 bases from V and 3 bases from J, with 15 bases between. CDR1 is DFQATT and CDR2 is SNEGSKA in the germline V gene (reference sequence). This CDR3 spans 14 amino acids. CDR3 in amino acids: CSANPGQLKETQYF. The CDR3 bases are TGCAGTGCTAACCCAGGACAGTTAAAAGAGACCCAGTACTTC.

In nucleotides, the CDR3 is TGCAGTGCACCCGCCCCCACTAGCGGGGGGGTCCAAGAGACCCAGTACTTC. It yields the protein CSAPAPTSGGVQETQYF. The chain carries TRBV20-1 and TRBJ2-5, with TRBD2 matching over 13 bases. Trimming at V came to 6 bases and at J to 1 base, leaving 11 bases not matched to a gene. CDR1 is DFQATT and CDR2 is SNEGSKA in the germline V gene (reference sequence). The CDR3 consists of 17 residues.

Remarks on this clonotype: Compared with germline, one end of the junction differs, possibly owing to a read error. This chain uses TRBV18 with TRBJ2-7; the match to TRBD1 covers 10 bases. This CDR3 region has 14 residues. Germline V gene lookup returns CDR1 KGHSH and CDR2 LQKENI. This chain's CDR3 is CASSPGTGDYGQYF. The CDR3, as DNA: TGTGCCAGCTCTCCCGGGACAGGGGACTACGGGCAGTACTTC.

Concerning this clonotype itself: Germline and junction disagree at one end, which may indicate a read error. V usage is TRBV2 and J usage is TRBJ2-7, with D possibly being TRBD2 (6 bases). Looked up from germline, CDR1 is SNHLY and CDR2 is FYNNEI. The CDR3 totals 14 residues. This CDR3 is CASSATAPGVEQYF. The DNA of the CDR3 is TGTGCCAGTAGTGCCACCGCTCCGGGGGTCGAGCAGTACTTC.

The rearrangement uses TRBV20-1 and TRBJ2-3; D may be TRBD1 (5 bases). V was pared by 3 bases and J by 4 bases, with 11 bases between. In germline, CDR1 is DFQATT, CDR2 SNEGSKA (reference sequence). The CDR3 is 13 residues long. Here the CDR3 reads CSASLGPSDTQYF. CDR3 sequence (DNA): TGCAGTGCTAGCCTGGGGCCTTCAGATACGCAGTATTTT.

This clonotype has a single count. The DNA for the CDR3 is TGCAGTGCTAGAGATACCCTTGATCAGCCCCAGCATTTT. Residues: CSARDTLDQPQHF. V and J are TRBV20-1 and TRBJ1-5; D remains unclear. CDR3 length: 13 amino acids. V was shortened by 0 bases and J by 5 bases, with 8 bases between the two germline ends. From germline, CDR1 is DFQATT and CDR2 SNEGSKA (reference sequence).

The V and J genes are TRBV19 and TRBJ2-1; D possibly corresponds to TRBD2 (6 bases). Germline V gene lookup returns CDR1 LNHDA and CDR2 SQIVND (reference sequence). Trimming took 7 bases from V and 4 from J, leaving 8 bases between them. The length of the CDR3 is 12 residues. CDR3 sequence (DNA): TGTGCCAGTACCGGGGGTTACAATGAGCAGTTCTTC. Its protein is CASTGGYNEQFF.

The chain joins TRBV10-3 to TRBJ2-7; D remains unclear. Germline CDR1 is ENHRY and CDR2 is SYGVKD. The CDR3 sequence is 13 residues long. V was shortened by 3 bases and J by 1 base, with 7 bases between the two germline ends. The CDR3 nucleotides read TGTGCCATCAGTGAAAGTGCGTCCTACGAGCAGTACTTC. The encoded protein is CAISESASYEQYF.

This clonotype came up a few times. This chain uses TRBV28 with TRBJ1-5; D is possibly TRBD1 (5 bases). V was clipped by 5 bases and J by 7 bases, with 18 bases between them. The CDR3 spans 15 residues. Germline V CDR1 and CDR2: MDHEN, SYDVKM. The CDR3 nucleotides read TGTGCCAGCAGTATGACAGAGGGGAATGGGCAGCCCCAGCATTTT. This gives the protein CASSMTEGNGQPQHF.